This T cell receptor beta chain was retrieved from a study of cytomegalovirus exposure and HLA in healthy donors. Points from the study as a whole: A later analysis linked a missense DCLRE1C variant to TCR beta V- and J-gene trimming. The authors later found TCR association rates varying by HLA locus, with DRB1 most and HLA-C fewest. Earlier analysis found most TCR beta V segments productive about 87% or about 30% of the time.

This clone appeared a few times. Antigen specificity is unknown. PCR was performed using 60 Vbeta and 13 Jbeta primers. Data came from immunoSEQ multiplex PCR; TCRdb stores just in-frame clones and leaves some out. Seen here are roughly 200,000 clones, about 70% observed once, and the top ten hold approximately 2%. V gave up 2 bases and J gave up 2 bases, with 10 bases separating them. Germline V lookup: CDR1 SGHTA, CDR2 FQGTGA. This CDR3 is built from 14 residues. The sample comprised PBMCs. The V call is TRBV7-3, the J call TRBJ2-7, with a possible D match to TRBD2 (6 bases). The source is a woman aged 25-40 years in good health and CMV-seronegative. The DNA of the CDR3 is TGTGCCAGCAGCTTATCACCGGGGGCCTACGAGCAGTACTTC. Amino acid sequence: CASSLSPGAYEQYF.